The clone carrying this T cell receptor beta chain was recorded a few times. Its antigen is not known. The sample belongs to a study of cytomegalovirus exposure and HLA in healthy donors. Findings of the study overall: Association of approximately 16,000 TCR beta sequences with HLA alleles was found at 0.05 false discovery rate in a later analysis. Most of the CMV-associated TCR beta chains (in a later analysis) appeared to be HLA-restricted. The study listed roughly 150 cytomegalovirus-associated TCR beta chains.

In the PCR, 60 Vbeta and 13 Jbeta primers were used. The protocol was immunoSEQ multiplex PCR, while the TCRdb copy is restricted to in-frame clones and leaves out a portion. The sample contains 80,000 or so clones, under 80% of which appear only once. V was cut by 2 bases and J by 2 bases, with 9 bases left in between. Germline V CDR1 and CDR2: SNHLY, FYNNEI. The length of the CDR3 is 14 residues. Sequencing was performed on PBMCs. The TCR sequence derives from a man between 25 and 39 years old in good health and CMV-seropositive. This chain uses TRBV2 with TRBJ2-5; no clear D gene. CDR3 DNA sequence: TGTGCCAGCAGTGAATGGGCCAAACAAGAGACCCAGTACTTC. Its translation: CASSEWAKQETQYF. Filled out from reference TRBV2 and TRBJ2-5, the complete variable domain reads EPEVTQTPSHQVTQMGQEVILRCVPISNHLYFYWYRQILGQKVEFLVSFYNNEISEKSEIFDDQFSVERPDGSNFTLKIRSTKLEDSAMYFCASSEWAKQETQYFGPGTRLLVL.